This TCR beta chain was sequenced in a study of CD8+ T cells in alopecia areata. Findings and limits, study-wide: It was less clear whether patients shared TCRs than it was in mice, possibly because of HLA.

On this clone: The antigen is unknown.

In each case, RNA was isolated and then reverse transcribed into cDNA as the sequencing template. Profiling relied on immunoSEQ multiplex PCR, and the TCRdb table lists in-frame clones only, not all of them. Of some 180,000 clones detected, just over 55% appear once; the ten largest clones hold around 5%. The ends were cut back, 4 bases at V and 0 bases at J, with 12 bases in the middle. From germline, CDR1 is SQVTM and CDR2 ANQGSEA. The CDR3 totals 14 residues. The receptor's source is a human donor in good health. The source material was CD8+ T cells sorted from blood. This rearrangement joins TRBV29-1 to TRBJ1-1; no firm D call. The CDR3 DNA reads TGCAGCGTTGGAGATACATACCTGAACACTGAAGCTTTCTTT. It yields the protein CSVGDTYLNTEAFF.